This TCR beta chain emerged from a study of memory CD4+ T cells and cytomegalovirus serostatus. The sort gate was single viable CD3+CD4+CD8-CD45RO+ cells for memory CD4+ T cells. Only in-frame clones appear in the TCRdb table, and some are missing; sequencing was by immunoSEQ multiplex PCR. The repertoire includes approximately 40,000 clones, less than 80% of them detected once, and around 6% sits in the top ten. Germline V gene lookup returns CDR1 SGDLS and CDR2 YYNGEE. The CDR3 covers 16 residues. With 2 bases removed from V and 0 bases from J, the gap between germline ends came to 13 bases. The receptor comes from an adult in good health and CMV-seronegative. The V and J genes are TRBV9 and TRBJ2-3, with D hard to call. The sequenced material came from memory CD4+ T cells from blood. CDR3 sequence (DNA): TGTGCCAGCAGCGTCGGCACCGCCCCAAGCACAGATACGCAGTATTTT. Residues: CASSVGTAPSTDTQYF.